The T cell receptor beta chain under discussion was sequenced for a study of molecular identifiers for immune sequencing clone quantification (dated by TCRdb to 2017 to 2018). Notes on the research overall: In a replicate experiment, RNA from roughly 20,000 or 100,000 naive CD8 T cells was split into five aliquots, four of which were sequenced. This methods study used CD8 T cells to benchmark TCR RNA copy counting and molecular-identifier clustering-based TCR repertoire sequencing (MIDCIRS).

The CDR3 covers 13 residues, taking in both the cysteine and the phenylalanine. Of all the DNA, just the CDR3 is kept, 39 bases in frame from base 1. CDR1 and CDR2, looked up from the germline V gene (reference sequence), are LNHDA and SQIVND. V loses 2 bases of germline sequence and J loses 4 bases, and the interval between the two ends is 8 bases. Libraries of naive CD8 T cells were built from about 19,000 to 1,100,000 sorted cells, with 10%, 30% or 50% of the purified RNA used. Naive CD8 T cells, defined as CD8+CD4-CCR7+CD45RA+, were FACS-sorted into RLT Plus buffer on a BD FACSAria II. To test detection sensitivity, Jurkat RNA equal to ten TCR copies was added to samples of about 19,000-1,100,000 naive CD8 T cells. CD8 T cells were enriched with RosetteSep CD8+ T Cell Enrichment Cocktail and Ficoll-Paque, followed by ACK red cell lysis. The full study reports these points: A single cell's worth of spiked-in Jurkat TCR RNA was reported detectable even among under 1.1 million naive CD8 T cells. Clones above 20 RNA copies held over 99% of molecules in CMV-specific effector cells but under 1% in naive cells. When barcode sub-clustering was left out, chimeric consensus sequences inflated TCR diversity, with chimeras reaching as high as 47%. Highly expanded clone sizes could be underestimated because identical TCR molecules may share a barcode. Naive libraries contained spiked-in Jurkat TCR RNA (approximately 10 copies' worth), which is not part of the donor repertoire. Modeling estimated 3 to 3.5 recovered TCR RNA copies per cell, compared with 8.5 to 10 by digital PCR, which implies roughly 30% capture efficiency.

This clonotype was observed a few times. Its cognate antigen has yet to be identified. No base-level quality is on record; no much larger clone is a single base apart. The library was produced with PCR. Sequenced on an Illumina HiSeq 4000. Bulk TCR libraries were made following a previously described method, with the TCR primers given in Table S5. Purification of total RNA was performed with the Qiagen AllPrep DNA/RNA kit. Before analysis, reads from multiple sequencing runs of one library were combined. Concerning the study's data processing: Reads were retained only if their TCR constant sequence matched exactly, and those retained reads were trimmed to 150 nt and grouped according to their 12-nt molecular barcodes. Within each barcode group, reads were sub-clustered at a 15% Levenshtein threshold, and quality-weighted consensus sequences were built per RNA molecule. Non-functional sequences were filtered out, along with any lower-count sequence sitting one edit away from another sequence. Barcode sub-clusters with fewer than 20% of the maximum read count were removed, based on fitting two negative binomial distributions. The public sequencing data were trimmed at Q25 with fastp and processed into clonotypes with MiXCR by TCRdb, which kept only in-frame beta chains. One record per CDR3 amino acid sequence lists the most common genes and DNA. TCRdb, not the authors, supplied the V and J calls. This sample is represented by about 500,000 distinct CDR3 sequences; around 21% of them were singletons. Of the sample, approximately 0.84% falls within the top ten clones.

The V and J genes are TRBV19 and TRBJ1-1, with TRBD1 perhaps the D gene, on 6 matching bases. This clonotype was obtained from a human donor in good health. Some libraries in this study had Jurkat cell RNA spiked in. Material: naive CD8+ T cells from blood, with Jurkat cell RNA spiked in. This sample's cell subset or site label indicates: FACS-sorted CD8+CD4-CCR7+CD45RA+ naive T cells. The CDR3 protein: CASSISTGTEAFF. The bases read TGTGCCAGTAGTATATCGACAGGCACTGAAGCTTTCTTT. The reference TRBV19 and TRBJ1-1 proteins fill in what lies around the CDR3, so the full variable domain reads DGGITQSPKYLFRKEGQNVTLSCEQNLNHDAMYWYRQDPGQGLRLIYYSQIVNDFQKGDIAEGYSVSREKKESFPLTVTSAQKNPTAFYLCASSISTGTEAFFGQGTRLTVV.